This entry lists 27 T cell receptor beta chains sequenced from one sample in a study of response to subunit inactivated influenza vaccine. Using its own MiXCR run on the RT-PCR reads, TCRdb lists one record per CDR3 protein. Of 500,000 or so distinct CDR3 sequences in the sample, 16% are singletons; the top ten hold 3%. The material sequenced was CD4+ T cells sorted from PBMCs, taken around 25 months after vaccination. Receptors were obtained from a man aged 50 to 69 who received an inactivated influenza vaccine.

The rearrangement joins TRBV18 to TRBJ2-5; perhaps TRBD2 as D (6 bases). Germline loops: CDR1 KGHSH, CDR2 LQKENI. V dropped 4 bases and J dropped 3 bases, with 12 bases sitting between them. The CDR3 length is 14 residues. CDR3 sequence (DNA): TGTGCCAGCTCACGACGGGGGAGTGAAGAGACCCAGTACTTC. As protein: CASSRRGSEETQYF.

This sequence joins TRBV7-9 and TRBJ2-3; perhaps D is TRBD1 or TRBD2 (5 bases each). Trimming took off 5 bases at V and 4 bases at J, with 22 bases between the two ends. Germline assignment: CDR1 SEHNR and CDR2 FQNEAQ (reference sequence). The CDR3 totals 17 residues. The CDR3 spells CASSTNKGPLRADTQYF. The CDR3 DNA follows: TGTGCCAGCAGCACTAATAAGGGACCCCTAAGGGCAGATACGCAGTATTTT.

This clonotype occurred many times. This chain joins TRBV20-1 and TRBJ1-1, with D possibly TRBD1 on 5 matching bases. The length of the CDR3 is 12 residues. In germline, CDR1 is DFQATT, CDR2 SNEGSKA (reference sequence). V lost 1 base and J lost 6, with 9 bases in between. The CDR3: CSARGIQAEAFF. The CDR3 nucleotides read TGCAGTGCTAGAGGAATACAGGCTGAAGCTTTCTTT.

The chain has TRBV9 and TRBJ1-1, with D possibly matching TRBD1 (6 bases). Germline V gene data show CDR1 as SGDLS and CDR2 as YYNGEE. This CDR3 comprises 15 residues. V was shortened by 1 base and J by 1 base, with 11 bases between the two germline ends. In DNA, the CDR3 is TGTGCCAGCAGCGTACAGGGGATATCGAACACTGAAGCTTTCTTT. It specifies CASSVQGISNTEAFF.

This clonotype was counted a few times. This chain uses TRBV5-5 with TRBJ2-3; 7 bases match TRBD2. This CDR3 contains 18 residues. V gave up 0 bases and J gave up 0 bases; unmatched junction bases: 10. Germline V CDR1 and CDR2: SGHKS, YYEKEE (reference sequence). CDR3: CASSLATGGTGSTDTQYF. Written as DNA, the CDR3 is TGTGCCAGCAGCTTGGCTACGGGGGGAACCGGTAGCACAGATACGCAGTATTTT.

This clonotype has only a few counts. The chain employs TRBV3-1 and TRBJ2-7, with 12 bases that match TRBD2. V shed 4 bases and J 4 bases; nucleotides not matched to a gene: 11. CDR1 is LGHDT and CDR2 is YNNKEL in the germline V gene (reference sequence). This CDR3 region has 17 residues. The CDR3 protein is CASSPKLQTSGSYEQYF. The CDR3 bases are TGTGCCAGCAGCCCTAAACTACAGACTAGCGGGAGTTACGAGCAGTACTTC.

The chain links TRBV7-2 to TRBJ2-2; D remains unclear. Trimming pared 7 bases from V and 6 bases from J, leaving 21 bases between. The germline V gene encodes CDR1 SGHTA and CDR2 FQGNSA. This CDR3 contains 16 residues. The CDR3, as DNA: TGTGCCAGCACCAAACATCCCCCTCAGGTAGCCGGGGAGCTGTTTTTT. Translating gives CASTKHPPQVAGELFF.

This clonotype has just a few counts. The CDR3 region is CSARIGYSSYNSPLHF. CDR3 in DNA: TGCAGTGCCAGAATAGGTTACAGCTCCTATAATTCACCCCTCCACTTT. The chain links TRBV20-1 to TRBJ1-6; D is ambiguous. Germline CDR1 DFQATT, CDR2 SNEGSKA (reference sequence). The CDR3 is 16 amino acids. Trimming stripped 6 bases from V and 0 bases from J, with 15 bases between.

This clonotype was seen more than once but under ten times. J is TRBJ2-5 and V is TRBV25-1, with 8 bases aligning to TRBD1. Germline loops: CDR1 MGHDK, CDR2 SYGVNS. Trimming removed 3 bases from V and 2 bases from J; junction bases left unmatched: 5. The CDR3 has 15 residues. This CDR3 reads CASSDSRTGQETQYF. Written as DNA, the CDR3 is TGTGCCAGCAGTGACTCGCGGACAGGGCAAGAGACCCAGTACTTC. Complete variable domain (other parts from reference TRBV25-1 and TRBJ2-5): EADIYQTPRYLVIGTGKKITLECSQTMGHDKMYWYQQDPGMELHLIHYSYGVNSTEKGDLSSESTVSRIRTEHFPLTLESARPSHTSQYLCASSDSRTGQETQYFGPGTRLLVL.

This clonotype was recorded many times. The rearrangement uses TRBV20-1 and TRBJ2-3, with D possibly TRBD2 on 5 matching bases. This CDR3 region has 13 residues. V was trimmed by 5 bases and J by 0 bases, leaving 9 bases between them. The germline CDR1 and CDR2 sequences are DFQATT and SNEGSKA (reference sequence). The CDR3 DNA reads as TGCAGTGCTTCGACGGGGAGCACAGATACGCAGTATTTT. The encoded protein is CSASTGSTDTQYF.

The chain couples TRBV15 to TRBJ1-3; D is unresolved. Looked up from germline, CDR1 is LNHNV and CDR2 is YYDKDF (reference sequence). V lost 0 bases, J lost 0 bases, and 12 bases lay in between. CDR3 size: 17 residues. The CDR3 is CATSRDWYIDSGNTIYF. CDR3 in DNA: TGTGCCACCAGCAGAGATTGGTACATCGACTCTGGAAACACCATATATTTT. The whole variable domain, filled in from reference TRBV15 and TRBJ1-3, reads DAMVIQNPRYQVTQFGKPVTLSCSQTLNHNVMYWYQQKSSQAPKLLFHYYDKDFNNEADTPDNFQSRRPNTSFCFLDIRSPGLGDTAMYLCATSRDWYIDSGNTIYFGEGSWLTVV.

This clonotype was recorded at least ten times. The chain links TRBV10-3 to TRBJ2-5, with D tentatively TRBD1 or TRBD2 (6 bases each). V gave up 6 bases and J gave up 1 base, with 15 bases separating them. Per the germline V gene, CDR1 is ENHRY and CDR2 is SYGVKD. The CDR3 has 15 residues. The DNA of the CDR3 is TGTGCCATCAGGGGGGGCAGAAACCCCCAAGAGACCCAGTACTTC. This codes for CAIRGGRNPQETQYF.

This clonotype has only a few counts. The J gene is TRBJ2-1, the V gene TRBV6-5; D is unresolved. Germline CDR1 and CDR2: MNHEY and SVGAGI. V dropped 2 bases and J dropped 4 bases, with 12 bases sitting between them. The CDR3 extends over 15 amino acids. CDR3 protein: CASSYDPQPYNEQFF. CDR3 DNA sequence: TGTGCCAGCAGTTACGATCCTCAGCCATACAATGAGCAGTTCTTC.

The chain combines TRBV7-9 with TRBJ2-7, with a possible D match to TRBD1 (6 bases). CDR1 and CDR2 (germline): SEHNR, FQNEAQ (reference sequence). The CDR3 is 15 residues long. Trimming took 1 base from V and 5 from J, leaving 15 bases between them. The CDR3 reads CASSLGRQGSHEQYF. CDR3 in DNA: TGTGCCAGCAGCTTAGGACGGCAGGGGTCCCACGAGCAGTACTTC.

The CDR3 sequence: CASSQGQGTGEQYF. The CDR3 DNA follows: TGTGCCAGCAGCCAGGGACAGGGAACAGGCGAGCAGTACTTC. The chain joins TRBV5-5 to TRBJ2-7, with 9 nucleotides matching TRBD1. Germline V gene lookup returns CDR1 SGHKS and CDR2 YYEKEE (reference sequence). The CDR3 is 14 amino acids. Unmatched junction bases numbered 8, after V lost 4 bases and J lost 6 bases.

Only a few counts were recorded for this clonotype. Here the CDR3 reads CASRRQGANQPQHF. CDR3 DNA sequence: TGTGCCAGCAGACGACAGGGGGCGAATCAGCCCCAGCATTTT. The V and J genes are TRBV7-8 and TRBJ1-5; 10 bases match TRBD1. The length of the CDR3 is 14 residues. From germline, CDR1 is SGHVS and CDR2 FQNEAQ. Germline trimming cut 6 bases from V and 4 bases from J; bases unmatched to any gene: 3.

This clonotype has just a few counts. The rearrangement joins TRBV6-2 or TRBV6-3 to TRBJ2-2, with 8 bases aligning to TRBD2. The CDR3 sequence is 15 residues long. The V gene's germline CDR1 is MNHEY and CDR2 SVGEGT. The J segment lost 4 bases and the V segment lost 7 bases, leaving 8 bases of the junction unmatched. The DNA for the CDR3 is TGTGCCAGCATTTTTGCGGGGGGTTCCACCGGGGAGCTGTTTTTT. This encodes CASIFAGGSTGELFF.

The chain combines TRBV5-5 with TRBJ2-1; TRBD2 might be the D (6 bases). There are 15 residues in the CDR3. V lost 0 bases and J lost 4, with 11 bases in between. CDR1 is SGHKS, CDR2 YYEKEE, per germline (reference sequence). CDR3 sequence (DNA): TGTGCCAGCAGCTTGGAACTAGCCCTATACAATGAGCAGTTCTTC. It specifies CASSLELALYNEQFF. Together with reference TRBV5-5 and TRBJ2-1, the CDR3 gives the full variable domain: DAGVTQSPTHLIKTRGQQVTLRCSPISGHKSVSWYQQVLGQGPQFIFQYYEKEERGRGNFPDRFSARQFPNYSSELNVNALLLGDSALYLCASSLELALYNEQFFGPGTRLTVL.

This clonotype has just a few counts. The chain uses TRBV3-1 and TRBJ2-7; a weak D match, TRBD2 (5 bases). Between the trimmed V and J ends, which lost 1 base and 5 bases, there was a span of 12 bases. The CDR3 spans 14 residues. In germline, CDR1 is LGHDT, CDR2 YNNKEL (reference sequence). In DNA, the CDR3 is TGTGCCAGCAGCCAAGCCACTACCGGGAACGAGCAGTACTTC. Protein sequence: CASSQATTGNEQYF.

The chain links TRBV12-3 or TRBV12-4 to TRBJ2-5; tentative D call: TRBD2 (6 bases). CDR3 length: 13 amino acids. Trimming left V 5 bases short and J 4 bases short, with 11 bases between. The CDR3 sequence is CASSAGLRETQYF. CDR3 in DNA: TGTGCCAGCAGTGCGGGACTTCGAGAGACCCAGTACTTC.

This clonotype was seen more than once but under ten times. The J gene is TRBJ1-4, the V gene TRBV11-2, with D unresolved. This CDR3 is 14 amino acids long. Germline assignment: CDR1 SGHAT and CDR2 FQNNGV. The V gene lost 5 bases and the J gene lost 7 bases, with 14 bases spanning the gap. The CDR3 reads CASSQMADGEKLFF. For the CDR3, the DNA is TGTGCCAGCAGCCAGATGGCAGATGGTGAAAAACTGTTTTTT.

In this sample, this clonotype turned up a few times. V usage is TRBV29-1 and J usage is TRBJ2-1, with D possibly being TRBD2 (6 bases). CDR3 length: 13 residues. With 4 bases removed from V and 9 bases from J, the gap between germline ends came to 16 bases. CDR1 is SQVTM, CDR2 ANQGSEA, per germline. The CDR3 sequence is CSVARLEATEQFF. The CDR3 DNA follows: TGCAGCGTTGCAAGACTAGAGGCGACTGAGCAGTTCTTC.

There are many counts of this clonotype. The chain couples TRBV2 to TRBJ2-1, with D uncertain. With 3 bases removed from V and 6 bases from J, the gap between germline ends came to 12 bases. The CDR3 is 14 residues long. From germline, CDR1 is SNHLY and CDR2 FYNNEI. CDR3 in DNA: TGTGCCAGCAGTGAGGAACTCTCTTCCAATGAGCAGTTCTTC. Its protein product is CASSEELSSNEQFF.

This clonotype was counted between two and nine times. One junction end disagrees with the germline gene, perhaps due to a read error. This CDR3 is CASSPPGTAVSF. The DNA for the CDR3 is TGTGCCAGCAGTCCTCCCGGGACAGCCGTTTCCTTC. V gene TRBV6-2 or TRBV6-3 combines with J gene TRBJ2-7; 7 nucleotides agree with TRBD1. CDR1 is MNHEY, CDR2 SVGEGT, per germline. The CDR3 extends over 12 amino acids.

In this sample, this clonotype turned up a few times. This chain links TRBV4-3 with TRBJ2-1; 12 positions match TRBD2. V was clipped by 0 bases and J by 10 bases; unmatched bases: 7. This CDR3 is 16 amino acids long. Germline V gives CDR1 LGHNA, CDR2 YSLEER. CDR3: CASSQDPSGGANEQFF. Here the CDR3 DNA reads TGCGCCAGCAGCCAAGATCCTAGCGGGGGGGCAAACGAGCAGTTCTTC.

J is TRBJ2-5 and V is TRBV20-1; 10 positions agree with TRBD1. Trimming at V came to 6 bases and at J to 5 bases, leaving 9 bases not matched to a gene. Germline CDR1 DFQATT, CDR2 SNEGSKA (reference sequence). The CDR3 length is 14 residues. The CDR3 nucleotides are TGCAGTGCCCCCAGACAGGGGGCGTCGGAGACCCAGTACTTC. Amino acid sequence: CSAPRQGASETQYF.

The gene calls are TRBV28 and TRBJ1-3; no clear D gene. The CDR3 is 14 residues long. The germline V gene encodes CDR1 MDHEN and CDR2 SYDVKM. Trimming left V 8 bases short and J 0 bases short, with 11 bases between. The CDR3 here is CASRRHSSGNTIYF. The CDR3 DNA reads TGTGCCAGCCGCCGACACAGCTCTGGAAACACCATATATTTT.